Following are 30 T cell receptor beta chains from one sample sequenced in a study of blood T cell repertoires in COVID-19. TCRdb's table, derived via immunoSEQ multiplex PCR, lists solely in-frame clones and lacks some. The sample records just under 65,000 clones, roughly 78% being singletons. The sequenced material came from peripheral blood. The source of these receptors is a man aged 60-69 years with COVID-19, enrolled during active disease.

In this sample, this clone turned up a few times. The chain is built from TRBV19 and TRBJ2-1; 8 nucleotides line up with TRBD1. In germline, CDR1 is LNHDA, CDR2 SQIVND (reference sequence). CDR3 length: 14 amino acids. Trimming took 5 bases from V and 5 from J; bases not matched to a gene: 5. CDR3: CASSDRGSHNEQFF. CDR3 nucleotides: TGTGCCAGTAGTGACAGGGGTTCCCACAATGAGCAGTTCTTC. Variable domain in full (rest from reference TRBV19 and TRBJ2-1): DGGITQSPKYLFRKEGQNVTLSCEQNLNHDAMYWYRQDPGQGLRLIYYSQIVNDFQKGDIAEGYSVSREKKESFPLTVTSAQKNPTAFYLCASSDRGSHNEQFFGPGTRLTVL.

The chain recombines TRBV2 with TRBJ2-7; no reliable D call. This CDR3 has 13 residues. The germline V and J ends were trimmed by 4 bases and 3 bases, with 10 bases remaining between them. Germline CDR1 and CDR2: SNHLY and FYNNEI. The CDR3: CASSVPLGYEQYF. CDR3 bases: TGTGCCAGCAGTGTACCACTCGGCTACGAGCAGTACTTC.

The chain couples TRBV6-5 to TRBJ1-1; 8 nucleotides line up with TRBD1. J was trimmed by 0 bases and V by 4 bases; bases with no gene match: 4. This CDR3 is 15 amino acids long. Germline assignment: CDR1 MNHEY and CDR2 SVGAGI. The CDR3 loop reads CASSWGQAMNTEAFF. The CDR3 region has the DNA TGTGCCAGCAGTTGGGGACAGGCTATGAACACTGAAGCTTTCTTT.

This chain joins TRBV7-2 and TRBJ2-7, with TRBD2 as a possible D gene (5 bases). Germline loops: CDR1 SGHTA, CDR2 FQGNSA. CDR3 size: 12 residues. Trimming took off 3 bases at V and 3 bases at J, with 6 bases between the two ends. CDR3 loop: CASSFRGYEQYF. The CDR3 bases are TGTGCCAGCAGCTTCCGGGGCTACGAGCAGTACTTC.

The J gene is TRBJ2-2, the V gene TRBV18; 8 bases are a match to TRBD1. There are 14 residues in the CDR3. The V segment lost 5 bases and the J segment 4 bases; nucleotides outside the gene matches: 3. Germline CDR1 is KGHSH and CDR2 is LQKENI. This CDR3 reads CASSTGGPTGELFF. The CDR3 DNA reads as TGTGCCAGCTCAACAGGGGGGCCCACCGGGGAGCTGTTTTTT.

This chain uses TRBV5-1 with TRBJ2-1; 7 bases agree with TRBD2. V was clipped by 0 bases and J by 6 bases; unmatched bases: 6. This CDR3 is built from 15 residues. The germline CDR1 and CDR2 sequences are SGHRS and YFSETQ. The CDR3 loop reads CASSLVSGPTNEQFF. The CDR3 DNA follows: TGCGCCAGCAGCTTGGTTAGCGGGCCAACCAATGAGCAGTTCTTC.

The chain is built from TRBV24-1 and TRBJ2-7; a weak D match, TRBD1 (8 bases). In germline, CDR1 is KGHDR, CDR2 SFDVKD. Trimming pared 3 bases from V and 6 bases from J, leaving 17 bases between. This CDR3 contains 15 residues. The CDR3 DNA reads TGTGCCACCAGTGATGGTGACAGGGGAGGGATCGAGCAGTACTTC. This encodes CATSDGDRGGIEQYF.

The chain uses TRBV20-1 and TRBJ2-1, with D possibly being TRBD2 (5 bases). Trimming pared 3 bases from V and 5 bases from J, leaving 17 bases between. This CDR3 is 15 amino acids long. Germline-derived CDR1 and CDR2 are DFQATT and SNEGSKA (reference sequence). The DNA for the CDR3 is TGCAGTGCTAGTAGGCCCCGGGATCTCCACAATGAGCAGTTCTTC. The encoded protein is CSASRPRDLHNEQFF.

The chain is built from TRBV12-5 and TRBJ2-7, with 9 bases matching TRBD2. V lost 3 bases and J lost 4; bases outside the gene matches: 4. This CDR3 has 14 amino acids. Germline CDR1 and CDR2: LGHNT and FRNRAP. Here the CDR3 DNA reads TGTGCTAGTGGTTTCGGCGGGGGGGGTTACGAGCAGTACTTC. Encoded protein: CASGFGGGGYEQYF.

V usage is TRBV11-2 and J usage is TRBJ1-4; D call uncertain. CDR1 and CDR2 from the germline V gene are SGHAT and FQNNGV. This CDR3 contains 15 residues. V lost 4 bases and J 1 base, leaving 10 bases between the germline ends. This CDR3 is CASSYTRGTNEKLFF. In DNA, the CDR3 is TGTGCCAGCAGCTATACCAGAGGAACTAATGAAAAACTGTTTTTT.

V gene TRBV7-9 combines with J gene TRBJ2-5; D may be TRBD1 (6 bases). Germline V gene lookup returns CDR1 SEHNR and CDR2 FQNEAQ (reference sequence). The V end lost 1 base, the J end lost 4 bases, and 13 bases lay between the germline ends. The length of the CDR3 is 15 residues. CDR3 nucleotide sequence: TGTGCCAGCAGCTTAGACGATGGGGGCCTAGAGACCCAGTACTTC. This encodes CASSLDDGGLETQYF.

The chain uses TRBV4-2 and TRBJ2-1; D is perhaps TRBD2 (6 bases). The CDR3 runs to 12 residues. CDR1 and CDR2 (germline): LGHNA, YNFKEQ. The V end was cut by 10 bases, the J end by 13 bases, with 20 bases between. CDR3 protein: CATLGTPGAQFF. DNA of the CDR3: TGTGCCACCCTTGGGACGCCGGGAGCCCAGTTCTTC.

The CDR3 sequence: CASSVRQGRNEKLFF. As DNA, the CDR3 is TGTGCCAGCAGCGTACGACAGGGTCGAAATGAAAAACTGTTTTTT. The rearrangement uses TRBV9 and TRBJ1-4; 7 bases are a match to TRBD1. V dropped 1 base and J dropped 5; count of bases not matched to a gene: 5. The CDR3 sequence is 15 residues long. CDR1 and CDR2 (germline): SGDLS, YYNGEE. Complete variable domain (other parts from reference TRBV9 and TRBJ1-4): DSGVTQTPKHLITATGQRVTLRCSPRSGDLSVYWYQQSLDQGLQFLIQYYNGEERAKGNILERFSAQQFPDLHSELNLSSLELGDSALYFCASSVRQGRNEKLFFGSGTQLSVL.

The chain links TRBV3-1 (or the pseudogene TRBV3-2) to TRBJ2-5; 8 bases line up with TRBD2. Per the germline V gene, CDR1 is LGHDT and CDR2 is YNNKEL (reference sequence). With 3 bases clipped from V and 4 bases from J, the junction kept 7 bases outside the gene matches. This CDR3 contains 15 residues. CDR3 bases: TGTGCCAGCAGCCACAGAGCGGGAGATGGAGAGACCCAGTACTTC. Translated: CASSHRAGDGETQYF.

Written as DNA, the CDR3 is TGTGCCAGCAACCTTGACAGGGGGGGACACCGGGAGCTGTTTTTT. Amino acids: CASNLDRGGHRELFF. The genes are TRBV28 and TRBJ2-2, with TRBD1 identical over 9 bases. This CDR3 has 15 residues. Germline V gives CDR1 MDHEN, CDR2 SYDVKM. The trim removed 7 bases at V and 9 bases at J, leaving 12 bases unmatched.

The chain has TRBV24-1 and TRBJ2-7; 11 bases fit TRBD2. The CDR3 is made up of 15 amino acids. Germline V lookup: CDR1 KGHDR, CDR2 SFDVKD. V shed 4 bases and J 4 bases; nucleotides not matched to a gene: 5. CDR3 region: CATSDIAGGPYEQYF. The CDR3 DNA is TGTGCCACCAGTGACATAGCGGGAGGGCCGTACGAGCAGTACTTC.

This clone was picked up a small number of times. This sequence joins TRBV6-6 and TRBJ2-3; TRBD2 matches at 11 bases. Germline V CDR1 and CDR2: MNHNY, SVGAGI (reference sequence). Trimming removed 4 bases from V and 14 bases from J; junction bases left unmatched: 11. CDR3 length: 14 amino acids. CDR3 sequence: CASSSLTSGAEAYF. The CDR3, as DNA: TGTGCCAGCAGTTCCTTGACTAGCGGGGCCGAGGCGTATTTT.

This clone was seen a few times. This sequence joins TRBV11-2 and TRBJ1-6; D is perhaps TRBD1 (5 bases). Germline V gene lookup returns CDR1 SGHAT and CDR2 FQNNGV. V was clipped by 1 base and J by 7 bases, with 14 bases between them. CDR3 length: 16 amino acids. CDR3 nucleotide sequence: TGTGCCAGCAGCTTAGTCGGTGGGGAGGGGAATTCACCCCTCCACTTT. Its translation: CASSLVGGEGNSPLHF.

A single count supports this clone. CDR3 DNA sequence: TGTGCCAGCAGTTTACTCGGGTTTCCCTACACCTTC. This encodes CASSLLGFPYTF. The chain couples TRBV28 to TRBJ1-2; no firm D call. Trimming cost V 2 bases and J 10 bases, with 11 bases left between them. The CDR3 covers 12 residues. Germline values: CDR1 MDHEN, CDR2 SYDVKM.

This chain joins TRBV29-1 and TRBJ2-3; 8 nucleotides align to TRBD2. CDR3 length: 13 amino acids. Looked up from germline, CDR1 is SQVTM and CDR2 is ANQGSEA. J was trimmed by 5 bases and V by 3 bases; bases with no gene match: 4. The CDR3 region has the DNA TGCAGCGTTGACGGGGGGGCCATAGATACGCAGTATTTT. This sequence encodes CSVDGGAIDTQYF.

The V gene is TRBV3-1 (or the pseudogene TRBV3-2), the J gene TRBJ2-1; 13 bases line up with TRBD2. The J segment lost 0 bases and the V segment lost 0 bases, leaving 17 bases of the junction unmatched. The length of the CDR3 is 23 residues. CDR1 LGHDT and CDR2 YNNKEL come from the germline V gene (reference sequence). The CDR3 DNA sequence: TGTGCCAGCAGCCAAGAGGGGTCCACCGCCGGGACTAGCGGGATTCCCTCCTACAATGAGCAGTTCTTC. It codes for CASSQEGSTAGTSGIPSYNEQFF.

This chain uses TRBV9 with TRBJ1-5; TRBD1 agrees at 9 bases. V lost 4 bases and J lost 4; bases outside the gene matches: 6. CDR3 length: 15 residues. Germline lookup yields CDR1 SGDLS and CDR2 YYNGEE. The CDR3 reads CASSPSGQGNQPQHF. For the CDR3, the DNA is TGTGCCAGCAGCCCCTCGGGACAGGGAAATCAGCCCCAGCATTTT.

V gene TRBV30 combines with J gene TRBJ1-2, with a possible D match to TRBD1 (6 bases). Germline CDR1 is GTSNPN and CDR2 is SVGIG (reference sequence). Trimming cost V 8 bases and J 4 bases, with 17 bases left between them. This CDR3 has 13 amino acids. The CDR3 DNA reads as TGTGCCGCAACAGGGATCAGGGGCTATGGCTACACCTTC. Translating gives CAATGIRGYGYTF.

The CDR3, as DNA: TGCAGTGCTAGTCGTGGCTCGGGGGTCTACGAGCAGTACTTC. Protein sequence: CSASRGSGVYEQYF. The genes are TRBV20-1 and TRBJ2-7; possible D gene TRBD2, 6 bases. The CDR3 is made up of 14 amino acids. V lost 3 bases to trimming and J lost 3 bases, with 15 bases between them. Per the germline V gene, CDR1 is DFQATT and CDR2 is SNEGSKA (reference sequence).

This clone occurred a few times. The V call is TRBV6-6, the J call TRBJ2-2; a weak D match, TRBD1 (6 bases). This CDR3 has 13 amino acids. V lost 7 bases and J 5 bases, leaving 11 bases between the germline ends. CDR1 and CDR2 (germline): MNHNY, SVGAGI (reference sequence). The CDR3: CASTHRETGELFF. The CDR3 region has the DNA TGTGCCAGCACCCACAGGGAAACCGGGGAGCTGTTTTTT.

This clone showed up just a few times. The V gene is TRBV5-6, the J gene TRBJ1-2, with 7 bases identical to TRBD1. This CDR3 comprises 13 residues. The germline V gene encodes CDR1 SGHDT and CDR2 YYEEEE. Unmatched junction bases numbered 3, after V lost 2 bases and J lost 5 bases. In DNA, the CDR3 is TGTGCCAGCAGCTTACCAGGGGGATATGGCTACACCTTC. This sequence encodes CASSLPGGYGYTF.

V and J are TRBV15 and TRBJ2-7; 7 nucleotides match TRBD1. Trimming took 5 bases from V and 3 from J; bases not matched to a gene: 4. Germline V CDR1 and CDR2: LNHNV, YYDKDF (reference sequence). The CDR3 totals 13 residues. CDR3 sequence reads: CATSPGQIYEQYF. The CDR3 DNA reads as TGTGCCACCAGCCCGGGACAGATCTACGAGCAGTACTTC.

CDR3 DNA sequence: TGCGCCAGCAGCCAAGGTATGGGACAGACTATGAACACTGAAGCTTTCTTT. It encodes CASSQGMGQTMNTEAFF. J is TRBJ1-1 and V is TRBV4-1; TRBD1 matches 7 bases. With V trimmed by 1 base and J by 0 bases, 8 bases remained unmatched. The CDR3 loop spans 17 amino acids. In germline, CDR1 is MGHRA, CDR2 YSYEKL.

The chain combines TRBV14 with TRBJ1-6, with a possible D match to TRBD1 (6 bases). V was trimmed by 6 bases and J by 10 bases, leaving 13 bases between them. This CDR3 comprises 13 residues. Germline CDR1 is SGHDN and CDR2 is FVKESK. The CDR3 is CASSLDRMSPLHF. Here the CDR3 DNA reads TGTGCCAGCAGTCTTGACAGGATGTCACCCCTCCACTTT.

V gene TRBV4-2 combines with J gene TRBJ2-7, with 7 bases lining up with TRBD1. J gave up 3 bases and V 4 bases, and 9 bases lay outside the gene matches. From germline, CDR1 is LGHNA and CDR2 YNFKEQ. This CDR3 spans 15 amino acids. The CDR3: CASSPQGSGGYEQYF. CDR3 sequence (DNA): TGTGCCAGCAGCCCACAGGGGAGTGGAGGCTACGAGCAGTACTTC.